These 8 T cell receptor beta chains came from one sample sequenced in a study of T cell responses to AZD1222 COVID-19 vaccine. Method: immunoSEQ multiplex PCR; TCRdb's copy keeps in-frame clones and lacks some. The table lists about 98,000 clones, roughly nine tenths of them singletons. The sequencing used peripheral blood, collected on day 0 of AZD1222 vaccination. These receptors originate from an adult in good health.

This clone was detected once. This chain joins TRBV3-1 (or the pseudogene TRBV3-2) and TRBJ1-4, with D perhaps TRBD1 (6 bases). The CDR3 has 15 residues. With 0 bases removed from V and 8 bases from J, the gap between germline ends came to 13 bases. Germline CDR1 LGHDT, CDR2 YNNKEL (reference sequence). This CDR3 is CASSQDQAQGEKLFF. The DNA of the CDR3 is TGTGCCAGCAGCCAAGATCAAGCTCAGGGGGAAAAACTGTTTTTT.

J is TRBJ2-1 and V is TRBV30; TRBD2 aligns across 11 bases. This CDR3 has 19 amino acids. CDR1 is GTSNPN and CDR2 is SVGIG in the germline V gene (reference sequence). V was pared by 5 bases and J by 0 bases, with 15 bases of the junction left unmatched. The CDR3 region is CAWENSGTSGAHSYNEQFF. The CDR3 region has the DNA TGTGCCTGGGAGAATTCCGGGACTAGCGGAGCCCACTCCTACAATGAGCAGTTCTTC.

This rearrangement joins TRBV19 to TRBJ1-6; weak D call: TRBD1 (5 bases). The length of the CDR3 is 17 residues. The germline V gene encodes CDR1 LNHDA and CDR2 SQIVND (reference sequence). The V gene lost 7 bases and the J gene lost 0 bases, with 16 bases spanning the gap. The CDR3 spells CASTPQWGSSYNSPLHF. The DNA for the CDR3 is TGTGCCAGTACCCCACAATGGGGGAGCTCCTATAATTCACCCCTCCACTTT.

The V and J genes are TRBV4-2 and TRBJ2-7, with 9 bases lining up with TRBD2. The CDR3 has 14 amino acids. CDR1 is LGHNA, CDR2 YNFKEQ, per germline. The J segment lost 6 bases and the V segment lost 0 bases, leaving 3 bases of the junction unmatched. CDR3 protein: CASSQDRTSAEQYF. The DNA for the CDR3 is TGTGCCAGCAGCCAAGACAGGACTAGCGCCGAGCAGTACTTC.

Only one count was recorded for this clone. V and J are TRBV19 and TRBJ1-1, with D tentatively TRBD1 (5 bases). V dropped 6 bases and J dropped 6 bases, with 17 bases sitting between them. The CDR3 consists of 14 residues. The germline V gene has CDR1 LNHDA and CDR2 SQIVND (reference sequence). CDR3 coding DNA: TGTGCCAGTAGAAGCGGGGCCCGTTGGGCTGAAGCTTTCTTT. It specifies CASRSGARWAEAFF.

The chain joins TRBV6-5 to TRBJ1-2, with D possibly matching TRBD1 (5 bases). CDR3 length equals 15 residues. Germline CDR1 reads MNHEY; CDR2 reads SVGAGI. The ends were cut back, 4 bases at V and 0 bases at J, with 12 bases in the middle. The DNA of the CDR3 is TGTGCCAGCAGTTCGGGACCGTTAGCTAACTATGGCTACACCTTC. Amino acids: CASSSGPLANYGYTF.

The chain has TRBV9 and TRBJ2-7, with D perhaps being TRBD1 or TRBD2 (5 bases each). CDR3 length: 16 residues. The germline V gene encodes CDR1 SGDLS and CDR2 YYNGEE. Trimming pared 0 bases from V and 7 bases from J, leaving 20 bases between. The DNA of the CDR3 is TGTGCCAGCAGCGTAGGACCGGACGGTCGGGGCCGGGAGCAGTACTTC. Its translation is CASSVGPDGRGREQYF. Combining the CDR3 with reference TRBV9 and TRBJ2-7 gives the whole variable domain DSGVTQTPKHLITATGQRVTLRCSPRSGDLSVYWYQQSLDQGLQFLIQYYNGEERAKGNILERFSAQQFPDLHSELNLSSLELGDSALYFCASSVGPDGRGREQYFGPGTRLTVT.

The genes are TRBV7-9 and TRBJ2-1; tentatively, D is TRBD2 (5 bases). Germline CDR1 and CDR2: SEHNR and FQNEAQ (reference sequence). CDR3 length: 15 residues. V was shortened by 3 bases and J by 8 bases, with 17 bases between the two germline ends. The CDR3, as DNA: TGTGCCAGCAGCTTGGGTCTTGGAGGAATCTATGAGCAGTTCTTC. It encodes CASSLGLGGIYEQFF.